The 14 T cell receptor beta chains below were found in one sample sequenced in a study of shared clonotypes between healthy human individuals. Produced via immunoSEQ multiplex PCR; TCRdb's table is partial and in-frame only. The sample shows some 1,400,000 clones, approximately 97% of them seen only once. The sequenced sample was naive CD4+ T cells sorted from blood. As for subset: CD45RA+ positively selected. These receptors were obtained from a man between 25 and 39 years old in good health.

The chain joins TRBV9 to TRBJ2-1; 8 bases align to TRBD2. Losses at the gene ends were 8 bases for V and 0 bases for J; bases not matched to a gene: 19. Germline CDR1 SGDLS, CDR2 YYNGEE. The CDR3 is 19 amino acids. Here the CDR3 reads CASSQGLGRIISSYNEQFF. CDR3 DNA sequence: TGTGCCAGTTCGCAGGGACTAGGGAGGATAATAAGCTCCTACAATGAGCAGTTCTTC.

V gene TRBV5-8 combines with J gene TRBJ2-7; D not certain. The ends were cut back, 6 bases at V and 4 bases at J, with 8 bases in the middle. Germline V gene data show CDR1 as SGHTS and CDR2 as YDEGEE. CDR3 size: 11 residues. The CDR3 region is CASTLGYEQYF. The CDR3 nucleotides read TGTGCCAGCACCCTCGGTTACGAGCAGTACTTC.

Comment on this clone: A read error may account for a junction end that differs from germline. The chain is built from TRBV7-6 and TRBJ1-5; D call uncertain. This CDR3 spans 15 amino acids. Germline V gene sequence: CDR1 SGHVS, CDR2 FNYEAQ. CDR3 DNA sequence: TGTGCCAGCAGATTAGGTACGGATAGCAATCAGCCCCAGCATTTT. Translating it yields CASRLGTDSNQPQHF.

The chain has TRBV29-1 and TRBJ1-1; D possibly corresponds to TRBD1 (6 bases). CDR1 SQVTM and CDR2 ANQGSEA come from the germline V gene. This CDR3 has 14 amino acids. V lost 5 bases and J 5 bases, leaving 18 bases between the germline ends. CDR3 sequence: CSVRAQGGGTEAFF. In DNA, the CDR3 is TGCAGCGTTAGGGCACAGGGTGGGGGAACTGAAGCTTTCTTT.

The chain is built from TRBV4-3 and TRBJ1-5; D is uncertain. With 2 bases removed from V and 4 bases from J, the gap between germline ends came to 12 bases. The CDR3 is 15 residues long. The germline V gene has CDR1 LGHNA and CDR2 YSLEER. The CDR3 sequence is CASSQKFRGNQPQHF. The CDR3 bases are TGCGCCAGCAGCCAAAAATTCCGGGGAAATCAGCCCCAGCATTTT.

The chain employs TRBV18 and TRBJ1-3; D gene ambiguous. Germline V lookup: CDR1 KGHSH, CDR2 LQKENI. V was shortened by 2 bases and J by 4 bases, with 6 bases between the two germline ends. The CDR3 extends over 13 amino acids. The CDR3 here is CASSPIAGNTIYF. The CDR3 nucleotides read TGTGCCAGCTCACCAATCGCCGGAAACACCATATATTTT.

The chain employs TRBV2 and TRBJ2-7; D call uncertain. CDR3 size: 13 residues. V lost 6 bases and J 2 bases, leaving 11 bases between the germline ends. Germline CDR1 SNHLY, CDR2 FYNNEI. CDR3: CASRRDNPYEQYF. The CDR3 region has the DNA TGTGCCAGCAGAAGGGATAACCCCTACGAGCAGTACTTC.

The V call is TRBV9, the J call TRBJ2-7; tentative D call: TRBD1 (5 bases). Germline V lookup: CDR1 SGDLS, CDR2 YYNGEE. The CDR3 loop spans 13 amino acids. The germline V and J ends were trimmed by 6 bases and 10 bases, with 20 bases remaining between them. The CDR3: CASTYKSRTGQYF. The CDR3 nucleotides are TGTGCCAGCACCTACAAGAGCCGAACAGGACAGTACTTC. The full variable domain, in which reference TRBV9 and TRBJ2-7 provide the parts outside the CDR3, is DSGVTQTPKHLITATGQRVTLRCSPRSGDLSVYWYQQSLDQGLQFLIQYYNGEERAKGNILERFSAQQFPDLHSELNLSSLELGDSALYFCASTYKSRTGQYFGPGTRLTVT.

This clone was counted once. This sequence joins TRBV27 and TRBJ2-3, with TRBD1 matching over 10 bases. In germline, CDR1 is MNHEY, CDR2 SMNVEV (reference sequence). Unmatched junction bases numbered 3, after V lost 3 bases and J lost 0 bases. This CDR3 spans 16 amino acids. The CDR3 spells CASSFRDRGSTDTQYF. The CDR3 region has the DNA TGTGCCAGCAGTTTCCGGGACAGGGGAAGCACAGATACGCAGTATTTT.

The rearrangement links TRBV7-8 to TRBJ2-6; no firm D call. Per the germline V gene, CDR1 is SGHVS and CDR2 is FQNEAQ. With 2 bases removed from V and 1 base from J, the gap between germline ends came to 9 bases. This CDR3 spans 16 amino acids. Here the CDR3 reads CASSLQLASGANVLTF. The CDR3 DNA follows: TGTGCCAGCAGCTTACAGCTGGCTTCTGGGGCCAACGTCCTGACTTTC.

The rearrangement joins TRBV11-2 to TRBJ2-7; 9 positions agree with TRBD2. Trimming at V came to 5 bases and at J to 5 bases, leaving 10 bases not matched to a gene. The CDR3 covers 15 residues. CDR1 SGHAT and CDR2 FQNNGV come from the germline V gene. CDR3 amino acids: CASSRRLAGGDEQYF. The CDR3 DNA reads as TGTGCCAGCAGCAGGAGGCTGGCGGGAGGGGACGAGCAGTACTTC.

The chain carries TRBV7-9 and TRBJ1-1; D uncertain. Between the trimmed V and J ends, which lost 3 bases and 0 bases, there was a span of 8 bases. The CDR3 has 14 amino acids. Germline CDR1 reads SEHNR; CDR2 reads FQNEAQ (reference sequence). The CDR3 bases are TGTGCCAGCAGCTTCGGCAACATGAACACTGAAGCTTTCTTT. Its protein product is CASSFGNMNTEAFF.

The V gene is TRBV2, the J gene TRBJ2-5; the match to TRBD2 covers 9 bases. J lost 1 base, V lost 4 bases, and 4 bases had no gene match. Germline V CDR1 and CDR2: SNHLY, FYNNEI. The CDR3 has 15 residues. Written as DNA, the CDR3 is TGTGCCAGCAGTGCTGGCGGGAGGGTCCAAGAGACCCAGTACTTC. As protein: CASSAGGRVQETQYF.

This chain joins TRBV2 and TRBJ1-2; D is uncertain. Per the germline V gene, CDR1 is SNHLY and CDR2 is FYNNEI. V lost 1 base to trimming and J lost 4 bases, with 10 bases between them. CDR3 length: 14 residues. CDR3 in DNA: TGTGCCAGCAGTGAAGGGGCAGCGCCCTATGGCTACACCTTC. Its protein is CASSEGAAPYGYTF.